This TCR beta chain originates from a study of blood T cells in healthy people across ages. Whole-study results and caveats: Underestimates were what the diversity estimates from one million T cells were considered to be. Unknown donor CMV status possibly confounded expanded clonotype changes.

With regard to this clonotype: Its antigen is currently unknown.

Then a second PCR, running roughly 7 to 11 cycles, was carried out with a sample-barcoded 5' primer and a J-beta primer mix. TCRdb called the 5' RACE reads again in MiXCR, with one record for every CDR3 protein. The repertoire holds approximately 600,000 distinct CDR3 sequences, roughly three fifths seen once, with 35% to 40% in the top ten. Sequenced input: blood. This clonotype was sampled from a man in his sixties in good health.

This chain's CDR3 is CARGTANTGELFF. The CDR3 DNA follows: TGTGCCAGAGGCACCGCGAACACCGGGGAGCTGTTTTTT. V usage is TRBV30 and J usage is TRBJ2-2; D uncertain. CDR1 GTSNPN and CDR2 SVGIG come from the germline V gene (reference sequence). The CDR3 runs 13 residues. V was shortened by 8 bases and J by 0 bases, with 10 bases between the two germline ends.